This record looks at one T cell receptor beta chain sequence and its context. These data belong to a study of blood T cell repertoires in COVID-19. Study context: Acute and convalescent COVID-19 specimens originated in the United States, Italy and Spain. From T cells, B-cell-depleted T cells, or PBMCs came the material, which was cDNA or gDNA.

Methods used by the authors: By means of reference gene primer amplification, nucleated cell counts were estimated. The method was immunoSEQ multiplex PCR; TCRdb's version includes in-frame clones alone and lacks a portion of them. That table furnishes V, J and clone size, whereas the DNA furnished D and trimming. The repertoire includes roughly 670,000 clones, 70% to 90% of them detected once, and over 0.2% sits in the top ten. Unmatched junction bases numbered 16, after V lost 4 bases and J lost 4 bases. Per the germline V gene, CDR1 is SGHTA and CDR2 is FQGTGA. The CDR3 contains 18 residues. The J gene is TRBJ2-3, the V gene TRBV7-3, with 8 bases matching TRBD1. This receptor was taken from a woman under 30 with acute or convalescent COVID-19. Input material: peripheral blood. The CDR3 sequence is CASSSTNRTGRSSDTQYF. The DNA of the CDR3 is TGTGCCAGCAGCTCTACCAACCGGACAGGGCGCTCCTCAGATACGCAGTATTTT.